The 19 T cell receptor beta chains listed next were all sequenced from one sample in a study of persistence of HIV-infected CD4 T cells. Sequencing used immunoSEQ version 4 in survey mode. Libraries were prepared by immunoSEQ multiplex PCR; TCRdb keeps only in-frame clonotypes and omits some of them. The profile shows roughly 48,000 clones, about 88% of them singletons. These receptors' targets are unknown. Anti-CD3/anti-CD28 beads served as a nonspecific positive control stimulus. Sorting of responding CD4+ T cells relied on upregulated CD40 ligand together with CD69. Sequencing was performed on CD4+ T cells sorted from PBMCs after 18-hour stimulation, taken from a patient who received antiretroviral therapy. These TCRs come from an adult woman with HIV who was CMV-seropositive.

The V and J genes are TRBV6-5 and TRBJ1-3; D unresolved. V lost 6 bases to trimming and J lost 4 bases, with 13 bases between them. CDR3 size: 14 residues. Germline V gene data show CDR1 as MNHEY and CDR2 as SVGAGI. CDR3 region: CASRPMGRGNTIYF. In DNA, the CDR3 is TGTGCCAGCAGACCCATGGGTCGCGGAAACACCATATATTTT.

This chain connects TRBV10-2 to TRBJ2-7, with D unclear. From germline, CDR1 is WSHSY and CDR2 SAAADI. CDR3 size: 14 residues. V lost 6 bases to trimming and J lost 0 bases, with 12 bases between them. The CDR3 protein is CASSRSASSYEQYV. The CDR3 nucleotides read TGCGCCAGCAGCCGGTCAGCCAGCTCCTACGAGCAGTACGTC.

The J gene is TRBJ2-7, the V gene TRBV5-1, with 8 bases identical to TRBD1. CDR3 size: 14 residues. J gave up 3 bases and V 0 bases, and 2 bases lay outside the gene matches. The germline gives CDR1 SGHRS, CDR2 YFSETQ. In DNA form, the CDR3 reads TGCGCCAGCAGCTTGGTAGGACAGGGCTACGAGCAGTACTTC. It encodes CASSLVGQGYEQYF.

CDR3 DNA sequence: TGTGCCAGCAAAGCTGGGAGCTCTGGAAACACCATATATTTT. Encoded protein: CASKAGSSGNTIYF. The chain is built from TRBV5-4 and TRBJ1-3; D is unresolved. The germline CDR1 and CDR2 sequences are SGHNT and YYREEE (reference sequence). Trimming removed 6 bases at V and 0 bases at J, with 10 bases between. This CDR3 is 14 amino acids long.

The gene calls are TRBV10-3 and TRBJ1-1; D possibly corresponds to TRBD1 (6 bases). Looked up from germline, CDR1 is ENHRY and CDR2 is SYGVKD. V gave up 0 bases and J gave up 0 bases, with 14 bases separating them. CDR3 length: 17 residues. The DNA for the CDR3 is TGTGCCATCAGTGAGTCAGGGGGAGGGCGCATGAACACTGAAGCTTTCTTT. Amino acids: CAISESGGGRMNTEAFF.

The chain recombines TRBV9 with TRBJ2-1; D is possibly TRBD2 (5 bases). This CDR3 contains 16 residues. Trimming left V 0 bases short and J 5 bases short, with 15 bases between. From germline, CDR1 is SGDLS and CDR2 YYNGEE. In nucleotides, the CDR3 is TGTGCCAGCAGCGTAGGGACTCTGAACGCAGACAATGAGCAGTTCTTC. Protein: CASSVGTLNADNEQFF.

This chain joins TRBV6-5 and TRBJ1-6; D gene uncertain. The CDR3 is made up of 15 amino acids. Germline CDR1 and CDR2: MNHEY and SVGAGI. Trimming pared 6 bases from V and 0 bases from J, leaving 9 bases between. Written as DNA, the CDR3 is TGTGCCAGCAGCCCCCCCCTCTCCTATAATTCACCCCTCCACTTT. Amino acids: CASSPPLSYNSPLHF.

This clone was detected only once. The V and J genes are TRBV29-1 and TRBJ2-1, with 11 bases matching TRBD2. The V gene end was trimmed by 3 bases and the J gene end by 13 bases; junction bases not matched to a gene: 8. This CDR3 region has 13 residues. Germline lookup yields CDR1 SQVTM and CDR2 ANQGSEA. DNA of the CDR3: TGCAGCGTTGAGGGGACTAGCGGTCTCAAACAGTTCTTC. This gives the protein CSVEGTSGLKQFF.

The CDR3 reads CASSLVPQGVVTEAFF. In nucleotides, the CDR3 is TGTGCCAGCAGCTTAGTTCCCCAGGGGGTGGTCACTGAAGCTTTCTTT. The chain is built from TRBV7-8 and TRBJ1-1; TRBD1 agrees at 7 bases. Germline lookup yields CDR1 SGHVS and CDR2 FQNEAQ. The CDR3 spans 16 residues. V lost 1 base to trimming and J lost 4 bases; unmatched junction nucleotides: 9. Variable domain in full (rest from reference TRBV7-8 and TRBJ1-1): GAGVSQSPRYKVAKRGQDVALRCDPISGHVSLFWYQQALGQGPEFLTYFQNEAQLDKSGLPSDRFFAERPEGSVSTLKIQRTQQEDSAVYLCASSLVPQGVVTEAFFGQGTRLTVV.

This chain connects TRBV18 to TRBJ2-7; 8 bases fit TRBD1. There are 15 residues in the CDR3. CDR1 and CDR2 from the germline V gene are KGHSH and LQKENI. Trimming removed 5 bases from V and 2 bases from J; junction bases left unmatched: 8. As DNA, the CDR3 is TGTGCCAGCTCAGAAACCGGGACAGGTCCCTACGAGCAGTACTTC. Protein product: CASSETGTGPYEQYF.

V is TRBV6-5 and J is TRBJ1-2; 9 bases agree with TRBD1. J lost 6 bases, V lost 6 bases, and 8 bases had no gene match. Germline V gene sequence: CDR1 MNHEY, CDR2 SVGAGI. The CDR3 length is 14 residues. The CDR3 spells CASRGGQGIDGYTF. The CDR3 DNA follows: TGTGCCAGCAGAGGGGGACAGGGTATCGATGGCTACACCTTC.

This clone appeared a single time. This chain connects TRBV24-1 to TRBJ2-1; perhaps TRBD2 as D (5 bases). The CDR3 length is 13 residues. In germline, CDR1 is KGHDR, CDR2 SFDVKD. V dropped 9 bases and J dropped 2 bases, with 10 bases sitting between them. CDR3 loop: CATEGGAYNEQFF. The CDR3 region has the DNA TGTGCCACCGAGGGTGGGGCCTACAATGAGCAGTTCTTC.

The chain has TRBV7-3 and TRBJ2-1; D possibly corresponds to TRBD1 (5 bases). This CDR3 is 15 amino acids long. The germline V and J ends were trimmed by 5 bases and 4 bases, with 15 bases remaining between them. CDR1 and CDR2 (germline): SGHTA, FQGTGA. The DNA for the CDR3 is TGTGCCAGCAGCCACAGCCAAGGACATTACAATGAGCAGTTCTTC. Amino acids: CASSHSQGHYNEQFF. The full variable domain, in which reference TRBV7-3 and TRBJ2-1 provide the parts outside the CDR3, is GAGVSQTPSNKVTEKGKYVELRCDPISGHTALYWYRQSLGQGPEFLIYFQGTGAADDSGLPNDRFFAVRPEGSVSTLKIQRTERGDSAVYLCASSHSQGHYNEQFFGPGTRLTVL.

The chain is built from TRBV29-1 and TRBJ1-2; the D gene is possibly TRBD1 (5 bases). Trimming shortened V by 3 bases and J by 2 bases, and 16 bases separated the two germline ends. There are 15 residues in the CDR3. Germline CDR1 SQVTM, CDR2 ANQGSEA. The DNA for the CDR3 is TGCAGCGTTGAGCGGGACCGCTTGTTAAACTATGGCTACACCTTC. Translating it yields CSVERDRLLNYGYTF.

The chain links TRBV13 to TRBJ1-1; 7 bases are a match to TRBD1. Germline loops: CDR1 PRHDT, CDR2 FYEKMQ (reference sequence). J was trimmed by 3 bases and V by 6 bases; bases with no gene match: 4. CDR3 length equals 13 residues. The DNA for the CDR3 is TGTGCCAGCAGACCCGACAGGGACACTGAAGCTTTCTTT. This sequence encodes CASRPDRDTEAFF.

The CDR3 region is CASASARGETQYF. The CDR3 nucleotides read TGTGCCAGCGCTTCAGCCCGGGGAGAGACCCAGTACTTC. The chain uses TRBV6-5 and TRBJ2-5; maybe TRBD2 (5 bases). This CDR3 is built from 13 residues. Between the trimmed V and J ends, which lost 8 bases and 4 bases, there was a span of 14 bases. The germline gives CDR1 MNHEY, CDR2 SVGAGI.

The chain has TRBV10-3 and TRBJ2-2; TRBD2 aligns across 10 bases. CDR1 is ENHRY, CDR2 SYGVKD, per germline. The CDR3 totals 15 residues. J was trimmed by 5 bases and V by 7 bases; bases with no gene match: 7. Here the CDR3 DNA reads TGTGCCATCACCCCAGCGGGGGGGCGGACCGGGGAGCTGTTTTTT. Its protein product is CAITPAGGRTGELFF.

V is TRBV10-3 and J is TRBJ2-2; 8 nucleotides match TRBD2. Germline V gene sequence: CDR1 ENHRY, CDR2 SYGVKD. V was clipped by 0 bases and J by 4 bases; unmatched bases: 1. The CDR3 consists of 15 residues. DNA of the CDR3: TGTGCCATCAGTGAGTCCACTAGCGGCACCGGGGAGCTGTTTTTT. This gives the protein CAISESTSGTGELFF.

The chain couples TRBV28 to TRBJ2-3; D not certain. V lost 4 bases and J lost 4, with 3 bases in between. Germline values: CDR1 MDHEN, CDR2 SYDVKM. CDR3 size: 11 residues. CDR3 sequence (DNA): TGTGCCAGCAGTTCAGCAGATACGCAGTATTTT. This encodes CASSSADTQYF.